A selection of T cell receptor beta chains follows, all from one sample in a study of T cell responses to AZD1222 COVID-19 vaccine. Here immunoSEQ multiplex PCR was the method, and the copy in TCRdb shows in-frame clones only, minus some. Of about 160,000 clones in the sample, just over 90% were seen once. The starting material was peripheral blood, obtained 28 days after the second AZD1222 dose. The receptors shown here come from an adult who received the AZD1222 COVID-19 vaccine. Both conserved end residues are part of each CDR3. Each record gives: J gene, clone size, V gene, D gene, CDR3 DNA, CDR3 protein. A D gene is named only where the DNA matches it firmly. Size is omitted from some rows. Given values are once, few, many or a class for expanded clones.

j_call: TRBJ1-2; clone_size: -; v_call: TRBV19; d_call: -; cdr3_nt: TGTGCCAGTAGTATCCAGTCAGGGGAGAGGAGCTATGGCTACACCTTC; cdr3_aa: CASSIQSGERSYGYTF
j_call: TRBJ2-5; clone_size: -; v_call: TRBV29-1; d_call: TRBD2; cdr3_nt: TGCAGCGTTGAGGTGGGACTAGCGGGGGGCTCGCCTAAGTACTTC; cdr3_aa: CSVEVGLAGGSPKYF
j_call: TRBJ1-1; clone_size: -; v_call: TRBV7-2; d_call: TRBD1; cdr3_nt: TGTGCCAGCAGCTCAAGACAGGGCCTCACTGAAGCTTTCTTT; cdr3_aa: CASSSRQGLTEAFF
j_call: TRBJ1-2; clone_size: -; v_call: TRBV6-5; d_call: TRBD1; cdr3_nt: TGTGCCAGCAGTTCGACAGGGAGAGACCCAGGCTACACCTTC; cdr3_aa: CASSSTGRDPGYTF
j_call: TRBJ1-1; clone_size: -; v_call: TRBV11-1; d_call: -; cdr3_nt: TGTGCCAGCAGCGGCTTTGGGGGTCCGAACACTGAAGCTTTCTTT; cdr3_aa: CASSGFGGPNTEAFF
j_call: TRBJ1-2; clone_size: -; v_call: TRBV12-3/TRBV12-4; d_call: -; cdr3_nt: TGTGCCAGCAGCCGGAGGCGCTTC; cdr3_aa: CASSRRRF
j_call: TRBJ2-7; clone_size: -; v_call: TRBV5-6; d_call: TRBD1; cdr3_nt: TGTGCCAGCAGCCTGCGACACGGGGACAGTGGCTACTTC; cdr3_aa: CASSLRHGDSGYF
j_call: TRBJ1-2; clone_size: -; v_call: TRBV7-8; d_call: TRBD1; cdr3_nt: TGTGCCAGCAGCTTAGACAGGGGCACCTATGGCTACACCTTC; cdr3_aa: CASSLDRGTYGYTF
j_call: TRBJ2-1; clone_size: -; v_call: TRBV6-5; d_call: -; cdr3_nt: TGTGCCAGCAGTTACCCCCGTGGTAGTGAGCAGTTCTTC; cdr3_aa: CASSYPRGSEQFF
j_call: TRBJ2-7; clone_size: -; v_call: TRBV21-1; d_call: -; cdr3_nt: TGTGCCAGCAGCAAAGGGCCCCCTGAGGGGTACTTC; cdr3_aa: CASSKGPPEGYF
j_call: TRBJ1-2; clone_size: -; v_call: TRBV7-9; d_call: -; cdr3_nt: TGTGCCAGCAGCTTAGACGGCGACGACGGCTACACCTTC; cdr3_aa: CASSLDGDDGYTF
j_call: TRBJ1-2; clone_size: once; v_call: TRBV18; d_call: -; cdr3_nt: TGTGCCAGCTCTCAGGGGAGGGCTAACTATGGCTACACCTTC; cdr3_aa: CASSQGRANYGYTF
j_call: TRBJ2-3; clone_size: once; v_call: TRBV18; d_call: TRBD2; cdr3_nt: TGTGCCAGCTCATTACTAGCGGGGGGTTCCACAGATACGCAGTATTTT; cdr3_aa: CASSLLAGGSTDTQYF
j_call: TRBJ2-2; clone_size: -; v_call: TRBV11-3; d_call: TRBD1; cdr3_nt: TGTGCCAGCAGCTTAGGGGGAAACAGGGGGCACAACACCGGGGAGCTGTTTTTT; cdr3_aa: CASSLGGNRGHNTGELFF
j_call: TRBJ2-3; clone_size: -; v_call: TRBV5-1; d_call: TRBD1; cdr3_nt: TGCGCCAGCAGCTTCGCACAGGGGGGAGATACGCAGTATTTT; cdr3_aa: CASSFAQGGDTQYF
j_call: TRBJ2-3; clone_size: -; v_call: TRBV11-3; d_call: -; cdr3_nt: TGTGCCAGCAGCGTCTGGAGGGGAGATACGCAGTATTTT; cdr3_aa: CASSVWRGDTQYF
j_call: TRBJ1-2; clone_size: -; v_call: TRBV6-1; d_call: -; cdr3_nt: TGTGCCAGCACCTTGACGGGAGCCCGAAACTATGGCTACACCTTC; cdr3_aa: CASTLTGARNYGYTF
j_call: TRBJ1-2; clone_size: -; v_call: TRBV30; d_call: -; cdr3_nt: TGTGCCTGGAGTCCAGGGGACTATGGCTACACCTTC; cdr3_aa: CAWSPGDYGYTF
j_call: TRBJ1-5; clone_size: -; v_call: TRBV7-2; d_call: -; cdr3_nt: TGTGCCAGCAGCTTAGCGGCAGGGGGCAATCAGCCCCAGCATTTT; cdr3_aa: CASSLAAGGNQPQHF
j_call: TRBJ1-2; clone_size: -; v_call: TRBV18; d_call: -; cdr3_nt: TGTGCCAGCTCACCACCAGGGGAGGGCTACACCTTC; cdr3_aa: CASSPPGEGYTF
j_call: TRBJ2-7; clone_size: -; v_call: TRBV15; d_call: TRBD2; cdr3_nt: TGTGCCACCAGCCAGCGGGGGGGCGCGTACGAGCAGTACTTC; cdr3_aa: CATSQRGGAYEQYF
j_call: TRBJ2-3; clone_size: -; v_call: TRBV6-5; d_call: -; cdr3_nt: TGTGCCATAGCACCCCAGCGAGGGGCAGATACGCAGTATTTT; cdr3_aa: CAIAPQRGADTQYF
j_call: TRBJ2-7; clone_size: -; v_call: TRBV10-3; d_call: TRBD1; cdr3_nt: TGTGCCATCAGTGAGGGTGGACAGGCCTACGAGCAGTACTTC; cdr3_aa: CAISEGGQAYEQYF
j_call: TRBJ1-5; clone_size: -; v_call: TRBV19; d_call: -; cdr3_nt: TGTGCCAGTAGGGGTGGGATGACTAGCAATCAGCCCCAGCATTTT; cdr3_aa: CASRGGMTSNQPQHF
j_call: TRBJ1-5; clone_size: -; v_call: TRBV4-2; d_call: -; cdr3_nt: TGTGCCAGCAGCCAAGAGGGTTATAGCAATCAGCCCCAGCATTTT; cdr3_aa: CASSQEGYSNQPQHF
j_call: TRBJ1-2; clone_size: -; v_call: TRBV19; d_call: -; cdr3_nt: TGTGCCAGTAGTATTAGGGCGGGGACCTATGGCTACACCTTC; cdr3_aa: CASSIRAGTYGYTF
j_call: TRBJ2-1; clone_size: -; v_call: TRBV7-9; d_call: -; cdr3_nt: TGTGCCAGCAGCTTAGCGCGGTACGGGGGTAGCTCCTACAATGAGCAGTTCTTC; cdr3_aa: CASSLARYGGSSYNEQFF
j_call: TRBJ1-1; clone_size: -; v_call: TRBV19; d_call: -; cdr3_nt: TGTGCCAGTAGTTCAACCACAGGGATCACTGAAGCTTTCTTT; cdr3_aa: CASSSTTGITEAFF
j_call: TRBJ2-3; clone_size: few; v_call: TRBV7-7; d_call: TRBD2; cdr3_nt: TGTGCCAGCAGCCCAGATACGGGGGGACTAAACACAGATACGCAGTATTTT; cdr3_aa: CASSPDTGGLNTDTQYF
j_call: TRBJ1-1; clone_size: -; v_call: TRBV4-2; d_call: TRBD1; cdr3_nt: TGTGCCAGCAGCCAAGAGCCGGGACAGGGGTTGGGGACTGAAGCTTTCTTT; cdr3_aa: CASSQEPGQGLGTEAFF
j_call: TRBJ1-2; clone_size: -; v_call: TRBV5-1; d_call: TRBD1; cdr3_nt: TGCGCCAGCAGCTCGACAGGGTATGGCTACACCTTC; cdr3_aa: CASSSTGYGYTF
j_call: TRBJ2-7; clone_size: -; v_call: TRBV13; d_call: TRBD1; cdr3_nt: TGTGCCAGCAGCTCCGCCGGGACAGGGGCCTACGAGCAGTACTTC; cdr3_aa: CASSSAGTGAYEQYF
j_call: TRBJ1-2; clone_size: -; v_call: TRBV5-4; d_call: -; cdr3_nt: TGTGCCAGCAGTCCTGACGGACTCTATGGCTACACCTTC; cdr3_aa: CASSPDGLYGYTF
j_call: TRBJ2-3; clone_size: -; v_call: TRBV24-1; d_call: -; cdr3_nt: TGTGCCACCAGTGATCCGGACTCCCGGACTACTTTTTTT; cdr3_aa: CATSDPDSRTTFF
j_call: TRBJ2-2; clone_size: -; v_call: TRBV19; d_call: -; cdr3_nt: TGTGCCAGCAAGAGATATGCAAGAGGCACCGGGGAGCTGTTTTTT; cdr3_aa: CASKRYARGTGELFF
j_call: TRBJ1-2; clone_size: -; v_call: TRBV11-2; d_call: -; cdr3_nt: TGTGCCAGCAGCAAACGGGGTCAGTTCCAAGACTACACCTTC; cdr3_aa: CASSKRGQFQDYTF
j_call: TRBJ1-6; clone_size: -; v_call: TRBV5-1; d_call: -; cdr3_nt: TGCGCCAGCAGCTTGGTAGTGAGCTCCTATAATTCACCCCTCCACTTT; cdr3_aa: CASSLVVSSYNSPLHF
j_call: TRBJ2-7; clone_size: -; v_call: TRBV7-9; d_call: TRBD1; cdr3_nt: TGTGCCAGCAGCTCCTCTCGGACAGGGGGCTGGGCCTACGAGCAGTACTTC; cdr3_aa: CASSSSRTGGWAYEQYF
j_call: TRBJ1-5; clone_size: -; v_call: TRBV9; d_call: -; cdr3_nt: TGTGCCAGCAGCGTAGAGGCAGGGGAAAATCAGCCCCAGCATTTT; cdr3_aa: CASSVEAGENQPQHF
j_call: TRBJ1-2; clone_size: -; v_call: TRBV7-9; d_call: TRBD1; cdr3_nt: TGTGCCAGCAGCCTGGGACAGGGGAATCATGGCTACACCTTC; cdr3_aa: CASSLGQGNHGYTF
j_call: TRBJ1-2; clone_size: -; v_call: TRBV5-1; d_call: -; cdr3_nt: TGCGCCAGCAGCTGGGGGACTCACCATGGCCTTTATGGCTACACCTTC; cdr3_aa: CASSWGTHHGLYGYTF
j_call: TRBJ2-3; clone_size: once; v_call: TRBV3-1/TRBV3-2; d_call: -; cdr3_nt: TGTGCCAGCAGCCAAGATATATTCCGGGGGTCAGATACGCAGTATTTT; cdr3_aa: CASSQDIFRGSDTQYF
j_call: TRBJ1-5; clone_size: once; v_call: TRBV19; d_call: -; cdr3_nt: TGTGCCAGTAGTATATTGCGGGCCCCAGGAAGAAATCAGCCCCAGCATTTT; cdr3_aa: CASSILRAPGRNQPQHF